The 20 T cell receptor beta chains below come from one sample, sequenced in a study of CD8 T cells in Susac syndrome. RNA totalling about 0.45 to 1 ug underwent reverse transcription with random hexamers. From the immunoSEQ multiplex PCR reads, TCRdb called clonotypes with MiXCR, one entry per CDR3 protein. The sample has under 200,000 distinct CDR3 sequences, 95% to 96% seen once; the top ten hold around 0.12%. Source material: CD4+ T cells from PBMCs. These receptors all stem from a human donor with Susac syndrome.

The V gene is TRBV30, the J gene TRBJ2-2, with D possibly matching TRBD1 (6 bases). From germline, CDR1 is GTSNPN and CDR2 SVGIG (reference sequence). V was clipped by 7 bases and J by 2 bases, with 11 bases between them. CDR3 length: 13 residues. In nucleotides, the CDR3 is TGTGCCTACAGGGAATTTAACACCGGGGAGCTGTTTTTT. Translated, it gives CAYREFNTGELFF.

The chain carries TRBV30 and TRBJ1-2; D gene uncertain. Germline-derived CDR1 and CDR2 are GTSNPN and SVGIG (reference sequence). V lost 2 bases, J lost 6 bases, and 10 bases lay in between. The CDR3 runs to 12 residues. For the CDR3, the DNA is TGTGCCTGGAGTCAAGAAAGGAATGGCTACACCTTC. This gives the protein CAWSQERNGYTF.

This clonotype was seen only once. This chain connects TRBV5-6 to TRBJ2-4; no definite D call. Trimming stripped 5 bases from V and 7 bases from J, with 16 bases between. Germline values: CDR1 SGHDT, CDR2 YYEEEE. The CDR3 is 14 residues long. CDR3 sequence reads: CASSSTDFGNIQYF. The CDR3 coding sequence is TGTGCCAGCAGTTCGACGGATTTTGGGAACATTCAGTACTTC.

V and J are TRBV6-4 and TRBJ2-4, with D tentatively TRBD1 (5 bases). CDR1 and CDR2 from the germline V gene are MRHNA and SNTAGT. The V and J ends lost 2 bases and 4 bases respectively, with 12 bases between them. This CDR3 is built from 15 residues. Here the CDR3 reads CASSDSSAGKNIQYF. CDR3 nucleotide sequence: TGTGCCAGCAGTGACAGTTCGGCAGGGAAAAACATTCAGTACTTC.

V and J are TRBV6-6 and TRBJ2-5; 7 nucleotides align to TRBD1. CDR1 is MNHNY, CDR2 SVGAGI, per germline (reference sequence). V trimming: 6 bases; J trimming: 5 bases; junction bases outside the gene matches: 9. This CDR3 is 14 amino acids long. This CDR3 reads CASRRGTDGETQYF. CDR3 bases: TGTGCCAGCAGGAGGGGGACAGATGGTGAGACCCAGTACTTC.

This rearrangement joins TRBV18 to TRBJ2-7; D possibly uses TRBD1 or TRBD2 (5 bases each). V shed 4 bases and J shed 1 base, with 17 bases lying between them. CDR1 and CDR2 from the germline V gene are KGHSH and LQKENI. CDR3 size: 16 residues. CDR3 sequence (DNA): TGTGCCAGCTCACTGGGACCGTCTTCCCTTTCCTACGAGCAGTACTTC. This codes for CASSLGPSSLSYEQYF.

The chain combines TRBV7-9 with TRBJ1-5; D may be TRBD1 (5 bases). Trimming pared 4 bases from V and 3 bases from J, leaving 13 bases between. This CDR3 is built from 15 residues. Germline V gene data show CDR1 as SEHNR and CDR2 as FQNEAQ (reference sequence). The CDR3, as DNA: TGTGCCAGCAGCTCGGACGGGACTTTCAATCAGCCCCAGCATTTT. Translated, it gives CASSSDGTFNQPQHF.

The chain is built from TRBV3-1 and TRBJ2-7, with D possibly being TRBD1 (7 bases). V was shortened by 3 bases and J by 1 base, with 16 bases between the two germline ends. Looked up from germline, CDR1 is LGHDT and CDR2 is YNNKEL (reference sequence). The CDR3 has 16 amino acids. This CDR3 is CASSQEGQLGSYEQYV. In DNA form, the CDR3 reads TGTGCCAGCAGCCAGGAGGGACAGTTAGGTTCCTACGAGCAGTACGTC.

V usage is TRBV21-1 and J usage is TRBJ1-6; the DNA was not used to check the table's D call, TRBD1. TRBV21-1 is designated a pseudogene. CDR3 size: 14 residues. The CDR3 region has the DNA TGTGCCAGCAGCAAAGGACAGGGAAATTCACCCCTCCACTTT. Translated: CASSKGQGNSPLHF.

J is TRBJ1-1 and V is TRBV30; D call uncertain. Trimming removed 1 base at V and 2 bases at J, with 5 bases between. The CDR3 is made up of 12 amino acids. The germline V gene has CDR1 GTSNPN and CDR2 SVGIG (reference sequence). CDR3 nucleotides: TGTGCCTGGAGTGGGGATAACACTGAAGCTTTCTTT. Protein sequence: CAWSGDNTEAFF.

This chain connects TRBV3-1 to TRBJ1-1; 8 nucleotides line up with TRBD1. The V gene's germline CDR1 is LGHDT and CDR2 YNNKEL (reference sequence). The CDR3 covers 17 residues. V shed 0 bases, J shed 5 bases, and the junction held 11 bases outside the gene matches. The CDR3, as DNA: TGTGCCAGCAGCCAAGAGGGGACAGGTCTCTTGGGGACTGAAGCTTTCTTT. It encodes CASSQEGTGLLGTEAFF.

This chain uses TRBV6-2 or TRBV6-3 with TRBJ2-7; 7 nucleotides line up with TRBD2. V gave up 7 bases and J gave up 2 bases; unmatched junction bases: 8. Germline CDR1 and CDR2: MNHEY and SVGEGT. The CDR3 length is 14 residues. The CDR3 sequence is CASMERDRPYEQYF. The DNA for the CDR3 is TGTGCCAGCATGGAGCGGGACCGACCCTACGAGCAGTACTTC.

J is TRBJ2-1 and V is TRBV20-1; 8 positions match TRBD2. This CDR3 has 17 residues. Germline CDR1 and CDR2: DFQATT and SNEGSKA (reference sequence). V trimming: 1 base; J trimming: 9 bases; junction bases outside the gene matches: 17. The CDR3 spells CSARGIPTIRTSSEQFF. CDR3 sequence (DNA): TGCAGTGCTAGAGGCATCCCCACTATCCGGACTAGCAGTGAGCAGTTCTTC.

This clonotype was detected once. The chain carries TRBV3-1 and TRBJ2-5, with no clear D. Germline CDR1 LGHDT, CDR2 YNNKEL (reference sequence). This CDR3 is 14 amino acids long. Between the trimmed V and J ends, which lost 0 bases and 5 bases, there was a span of 10 bases. CDR3 sequence reads: CASSQEGVRETQYF. In DNA form, the CDR3 reads TGTGCCAGCAGCCAAGAAGGTGTGCGGGAGACCCAGTACTTC.

The V gene is TRBV29-1, the J gene TRBJ2-1, with D possibly TRBD1 on 6 matching bases. Trimming removed 7 bases from V and 2 bases from J, with 9 bases in between. Germline CDR1 reads SQVTM; CDR2 reads ANQGSEA. This CDR3 contains 12 residues. CDR3 sequence (DNA): TGCAGCGCCTGGACAGCCTACAATGAGCAGTTCTTC. This encodes CSAWTAYNEQFF.

This clonotype was counted once. The chain couples TRBV24-1 to TRBJ1-2, with D possibly being TRBD1 (5 bases). V gave up 3 bases and J gave up 0 bases, with 10 bases separating them. Germline CDR1 reads KGHDR; CDR2 reads SFDVKD. This CDR3 contains 15 residues. The CDR3 region has the DNA TGTGCCACCAGTGATCCGGGACGACCTAACTATGGCTACACCTTC. Protein: CATSDPGRPNYGYTF.

This rearrangement joins TRBV7-9 to TRBJ2-7; D may be TRBD1 or TRBD2 (5 bases each). The CDR3 has 15 residues. Germline V gives CDR1 SEHNR, CDR2 FQNEAQ (reference sequence). V lost 6 bases, J lost 3 bases, and 18 bases lay in between. The CDR3 loop is CASSSLGAKYYEQYV. The DNA for the CDR3 is TGTGCCAGCAGTTCCCTCGGGGCAAAATACTACGAGCAGTACGTC.

The chain couples TRBV30 to TRBJ2-3; 10 nucleotides line up with TRBD2. This CDR3 spans 14 amino acids. Germline V gene data show CDR1 as GTSNPN and CDR2 as SVGIG (reference sequence). J was trimmed by 3 bases and V by 7 bases; bases with no gene match: 7. CDR3 in amino acids: CASKREGLTDTQYF. The DNA of the CDR3 is TGTGCCTCCAAGCGGGAGGGCCTGACAGATACGCAGTATTTT.

This chain connects TRBV28 to TRBJ1-5; D might be TRBD1 (6 bases). Germline CDR1 and CDR2: MDHEN and SYDVKM. V was trimmed by 6 bases and J by 7 bases, leaving 16 bases between them. The CDR3 extends over 14 amino acids. CDR3 in amino acids: CASRPRGAGQPQHF. The DNA of the CDR3 is TGTGCCAGCAGGCCTCGGGGGGCGGGGCAGCCCCAGCATTTT.

The DNA for the CDR3 is TGCAGTGCCCCTGACATTTCCTACGAGCAGTACTTC. This codes for CSAPDISYEQYF. V usage is TRBV20-1 and J usage is TRBJ2-7; no clear D. V was trimmed by 6 bases and J by 1 base, leaving 10 bases between them. The CDR3 runs to 12 residues. CDR1 and CDR2 from the germline V gene are DFQATT and SNEGSKA (reference sequence).